This is a list of T cell receptor beta chains from one sample in a study of cytomegalovirus exposure and HLA in healthy donors. Repertoires were generated with immunoSEQ multiplex PCR, while TCRdb's copy carries only in-frame clones and drops some. The sample lists just over 150,000 clones; over 75% were seen once. Sequenced sample: PBMCs. Source of these receptors: a woman between 45 and 60 years old in good health and CMV-seropositive. Both conserved end residues are part of each CDR3. Fields, in order: V gene, CDR3 length, D gene, J gene, clone size, CDR3 DNA, CDR3 protein. A D gene is named only where the DNA matches it firmly. The size of a clone is reported for some rows only, either as once, few or many, or as a class for expanded clones.

TRBV18,17,.,TRBJ1-6,.,TGTGCCAGCTCACCATTCACGGGAAGCTCCTATAATTCACCCCTCCACTTT,CASSPFTGSSYNSPLHF
TRBV6-4,16,TRBD1,TRBJ1-5,few,TGTGCCAGCAGTGACGGACAGGGGATTAGCAATCAGCCCCAGCATTTT,CASSDGQGISNQPQHF
TRBV6-5,13,.,TRBJ1-1,.,TGTGCCAGCAGTTACTCGGAGGGCACTGAAGCTTTCTTT,CASSYSEGTEAFF
TRBV7-9,13,.,TRBJ1-2,.,TGTGCCAGCAGCGCGCCCCAGGGCTATGGCTACACCTTC,CASSAPQGYGYTF
TRBV27,14,.,TRBJ2-1,few,TGTGCCAGCAGTTTCCAGGGCAGCTACAATGAGCAGTTCTTC,CASSFQGSYNEQFF
TRBV4-2,16,.,TRBJ2-5,.,TGTGCCAGCAGCCAAGTGGGGGCCCGGGGATTGGAGACCCAGTACTTC,CASSQVGARGLETQYF
TRBV7-6,15,.,TRBJ2-5,.,TGTGCCAGCAGCTTAAGCGTCCCGCCTGGAGAGACCCAGTACTTC,CASSLSVPPGETQYF
TRBV18,14,.,TRBJ2-3,.,TGTGCCAGCTCACCACAGGCACAGGGAGATACGCAGTATTTT,CASSPQAQGDTQYF
TRBV10-1,12,.,TRBJ1-2,few,TGCGCCAGCAGTGACCGTTCCCTAGTCCCCTTCTTC,CASSDRSLVPFF
TRBV7-2,15,.,TRBJ1-1,.,TGTGCCAGCAGCTTCCGAGGAGGGGTTGGGACTGAAGCTTTCTTT,CASSFRGGVGTEAFF
TRBV30,14,TRBD1,TRBJ2-2,.,TGTGCCTGGAGTGGCGGACAGGGGATCGGGGAGCTGTTTTTT,CAWSGGQGIGELFF
TRBV15,14,TRBD1,TRBJ1-5,.,TGTGCCACCAGCCAGAACAGGGGCGATCAGCCCCAGCATTTT,CATSQNRGDQPQHF
TRBV5-1,14,.,TRBJ1-6,.,TGCGCCAGCAGCGACGGGACACCTAATTCACCCCTCCACTTT,CASSDGTPNSPLHF
TRBV12-5,13,TRBD1,TRBJ2-1,few,TGTGCTAGTGGATCACAGGGGCTCGGTGAGCAGTTCTTC,CASGSQGLGEQFF
TRBV4-1,15,.,TRBJ2-3,.,TGCGCCAGCAAATTTACTCCGGGAAACACAGATACGCAGTATTTT,CASKFTPGNTDTQYF
TRBV2,15,TRBD2,TRBJ2-1,.,TGTGCCAGCAGTCAGACTAGCGGGACCTACAATGAGCAGTTCTTC,CASSQTSGTYNEQFF
TRBV5-5,14,.,TRBJ2-2,.,TGTGCCAGCAGCTCAGATACGAACACCGGGGAGCTGTTTTTT,CASSSDTNTGELFF
TRBV5-1,17,.,TRBJ1-3,once,TGCGCCAGCAGCGTCGGGGAGACAGGAGCCTCTGGAAACACCATATATTTT,CASSVGETGASGNTIYF
TRBV9,16,TRBD1,TRBJ1-2,.,TGTGCCAGCAGCAAAAACCCAGGGGGACTCAACTATGGCTACACCTTC,CASSKNPGGLNYGYTF
TRBV28,13,.,TRBJ1-2,.,TGTGCCAGCATGGCACCAACCGTCTATGGCTACACCTTC,CASMAPTVYGYTF
TRBV4-1,15,.,TRBJ1-6,once,TGCGCCAGCAGCCAAGTTGGCGGGAGAGGGTCACCCCTCCACTTT,CASSQVGGRGSPLHF
TRBV30,14,TRBD1,TRBJ2-3,.,TGTGCCGTCTCACAGGGGCTCAGCACAGATACGCAGTATTTT,CAVSQGLSTDTQYF
TRBV5-1,13,TRBD1,TRBJ1-1,.,TGCGCCAGCAGCTTGAGGGACAGGGCTGAAGCTTTCTTT,CASSLRDRAEAFF
TRBV19,13,TRBD1,TRBJ2-7,.,TGTGCCAGTAGTACCCGGACAGGACCCGAGCAGTACTTC,CASSTRTGPEQYF
TRBV7-2,17,TRBD1,TRBJ1-2,once,TGTGCCAGCAGCTTAGCCATCGGCTTAGGGACAGGGGGGGGATACACCTTC,CASSLAIGLGTGGGYTF
TRBV10-3,19,TRBD2,TRBJ2-2,.,TGTGCCATCAGCCCCCCACCACTAGCGGGAGGGCCGGGAACCGGGGAGCTGTTTTTT,CAISPPPLAGGPGTGELFF
TRBV9,15,.,TRBJ1-2,few,TGTGCCAGCAGTACTAACACAGGTCCTGGCTATGGCTACACCTTC,CASSTNTGPGYGYTF
TRBV4-1,14,.,TRBJ2-2,.,TGCGCCAGCAGCCCCGGACAGTTCGGCGGGGAGCTGTTTTTT,CASSPGQFGGELFF
TRBV27,13,.,TRBJ1-6,.,TGTGCCAGCAGTTTCTCGTATAATTCACCCCTCCACTTT,CASSFSYNSPLHF
TRBV2,14,.,TRBJ2-7,.,TGTGCCAGCAACACCGAGGGACTGACCTACGAGCAGTACTTC,CASNTEGLTYEQYF
TRBV27,12,.,TRBJ2-2,few,TGTGCCAGCAGCTCCCCCGCCGGGGAGCTGTTTTTT,CASSSPAGELFF
TRBV5-4,14,.,TRBJ1-1,few,TGTGCCAGCAGCTCCCAGGGCCCGAACACTGAAGCTTTCTTT,CASSSQGPNTEAFF
TRBV6-5,11,.,TRBJ1-2,.,TGTGCCAGCAGCAGTAACTATGGCTACACCTTC,CASSSNYGYTF